These 17 T cell receptor beta chains share one sample of origin, sequenced in a study of regulatory dendritic cells for organ transplantation. TCRdb keeps only in-frame clones here, not all; method: immunoSEQ multiplex PCR. This table has 10,000 to 11,000 clones, roughly 65% appearing once. CFSE-labeled sorted T cells met regulatory or mature dendritic cells for approximately 5 days. Their antigens are not known. Sequenced sample: naive CD4+ T cells from blood cultured with dendritic cells. The subset was: CD45RA+ naive T cells. These receptor sequences come from a human donor in good health.

This clone was found a few times. V is TRBV10-3 and J is TRBJ2-1; D perhaps matches TRBD2 (6 bases). The CDR3 is 14 amino acids. Germline loops: CDR1 ENHRY, CDR2 SYGVKD. Trimming took 6 bases from V and 2 from J, leaving 11 bases between them. For the CDR3, the DNA is TGTGCCATCAGGGGAGGCGCTACCTACAATGAGCAGTTCTTC. As protein: CAIRGGATYNEQFF.

This clone has a handful of counts. The V gene is TRBV4-1, the J gene TRBJ1-2; D gene unclear. V dropped 4 bases and J dropped 6 bases, with 15 bases sitting between them. This CDR3 comprises 14 residues. The germline V gene encodes CDR1 MGHRA and CDR2 YSYEKL. The CDR3 nucleotides are TGCGCCAGCAGCCCCTCGCTCAGGTGGAATGGCTACACCTTC. Translated: CASSPSLRWNGYTF.

This clone was seen a few times. A read error may account for a junction end that differs from germline. The J gene is TRBJ1-1, the V gene TRBV11-2; D remains ambiguous. Germline V CDR1 and CDR2: SGHAT, FQNNGV. This CDR3 has 15 residues. In DNA, the CDR3 is TGTGCCAGCACCTTAAGACTCCTAACGAACACTGAAGCTTTCTTT. This translates into CASTLRLLTNTEAFF.

Here the CDR3 reads CGLVEKNTIYF. Here the CDR3 DNA reads TGCGGGCTCGTCGAGAAGAACACCATATATTTT. The chain links TRBV20-1 to TRBJ1-3; D not certain. The germline V gene has CDR1 DFQATT and CDR2 SNEGSKA (reference sequence). This CDR3 region has 11 residues.

The chain employs TRBV19 and TRBJ1-5; TRBD1 might be the D (6 bases). V dropped 6 bases and J dropped 9 bases, with 21 bases sitting between them. The CDR3 covers 15 residues. Germline V CDR1 and CDR2: LNHDA, SQIVND (reference sequence). CDR3: CASSQQGSEARPQHF. CDR3 in DNA: TGTGCCAGTAGCCAACAGGGCTCCGAAGCTCGGCCCCAGCATTTT.

The chain links TRBV10-3 to TRBJ1-5; D is uncertain. V was cut by 0 bases and J by 5 bases, with 8 bases left in between. In germline, CDR1 is ENHRY, CDR2 SYGVKD. The CDR3 spans 14 residues. CDR3 bases: TGTGCCATCAGTGAGTCCAGATCCTATCAGCCCCAGCATTTT. Its translation: CAISESRSYQPQHF.

J is TRBJ2-2 and V is TRBV4-1; weak D call: TRBD2 (5 bases). This CDR3 has 16 residues. The V end lost 1 base, the J end lost 0 bases, and 9 bases lay between the germline ends. The germline CDR1 and CDR2 sequences are MGHRA and YSYEKL. CDR3 sequence: CASSQALDTNTGELFF. In DNA form, the CDR3 reads TGCGCCAGCAGCCAAGCACTAGATACGAACACCGGGGAGCTGTTTTTT.

A few counts support this clone. The J gene is TRBJ1-1, the V gene TRBV18, with a possible D match to TRBD1 (5 bases). Germline CDR1 is KGHSH and CDR2 is LQKENI. This CDR3 is built from 13 residues. The V and J ends lost 5 bases and 2 bases respectively, with 9 bases between them. CDR3 sequence: CASSTGGNTEAFF. The CDR3 nucleotides are TGTGCCAGCTCAACGGGGGGAAACACTGAAGCTTTCTTT.

This chain connects TRBV19 to TRBJ1-4; 9 bases fit TRBD1. The V and J ends lost 4 bases and 10 bases, in that order; junction bases with no gene match: 16. The CDR3 is 17 residues long. The germline gives CDR1 LNHDA, CDR2 SQIVND (reference sequence). CDR3 sequence reads: CASSTAGTGIVKRKLFF. The DNA of the CDR3 is TGTGCCAGTAGTACCGCCGGGACAGGGATAGTAAAAAGAAAACTGTTTTTT.

This chain uses TRBV11-3 with TRBJ2-1; perhaps TRBD1 as D (5 bases). Deletions cut 0 bases from V and 9 bases from J, with 9 bases between. This CDR3 spans 13 amino acids. The germline CDR1 and CDR2 sequences are SGHNT and YENEEA. CDR3 DNA sequence: TGTGCCAGCAGCTTAGAAGGGGTGGGTGAGCAGTTCTTC. Encoded protein: CASSLEGVGEQFF. The full variable domain, completed using reference TRBV11-3 and TRBJ2-1, is EAGVVQSPRYKIIEKKQPVAFWCNPISGHNTLYWYLQNLGQGPELLIRYENEEAVDDSQLPKDRFSAERLKGVDSTLKIQPAELGDSAVYLCASSLEGVGEQFFGPGTRLTVL.

This chain links TRBV27 with TRBJ2-3; D gene ambiguous. The CDR3 runs to 15 residues. Germline V CDR1 and CDR2: MNHEY, SMNVEV (reference sequence). V gave up 2 bases and J gave up 0 bases, with 9 bases separating them. CDR3 DNA sequence: TGTGCCAGCAGTTTAATAACCAGTAGCACAGATACGCAGTATTTT. Residues: CASSLITSSTDTQYF.

This sequence joins TRBV7-9 and TRBJ1-3, with D tentatively TRBD1 (5 bases). The CDR3 spans 14 residues. Trimming left V 0 bases short and J 2 bases short, with 5 bases between. Germline CDR1 is SEHNR and CDR2 is FQNEAQ (reference sequence). CDR3: CASSLAGAGNTIYF. The CDR3, as DNA: TGTGCCAGCAGCTTAGCAGGGGCTGGAAACACCATATATTTT.

Only a few counts were recorded for this clone. The V gene is TRBV7-2, the J gene TRBJ2-5, with 13 positions matching TRBD2. Germline V CDR1 and CDR2: SGHTA, FQGNSA. J was trimmed by 1 base and V by 0 bases; bases with no gene match: 2. The CDR3 contains 17 residues. The CDR3 reads CASSLAGTSGVQETQYF. In DNA, the CDR3 is TGTGCCAGCAGCTTAGCGGGGACTAGCGGGGTCCAAGAGACCCAGTACTTC.

This clone was seen just once. The DNA of the CDR3 is TGTGCCAGCAGTGGTTCAGGGGGACGGGGACAGCCCCAGCATTTT. This encodes CASSGSGGRGQPQHF. V and J are TRBV2 and TRBJ1-5; TRBD1 matches at 7 bases. Looked up from germline, CDR1 is SNHLY and CDR2 is FYNNEI. V dropped 4 bases and J dropped 7; count of bases not matched to a gene: 10. This CDR3 has 15 amino acids.

The V gene is TRBV18, the J gene TRBJ2-7, with a possible D match to TRBD2 (6 bases). The length of the CDR3 is 13 residues. The germline V gene encodes CDR1 KGHSH and CDR2 LQKENI. The V end lost 3 bases, the J end lost 4 bases, and 10 bases lay between the germline ends. The CDR3 here is CASSPAGGYEQYF. The CDR3 DNA is TGTGCCAGCTCACCCGCCGGGGGATACGAGCAGTACTTC.

The genes are TRBV18 and TRBJ2-2, with 10 bases lining up with TRBD2. Germline values: CDR1 KGHSH, CDR2 LQKENI. The CDR3 has 19 amino acids. J gave up 1 base and V 2 bases, and 10 bases lay outside the gene matches. Here the CDR3 DNA reads TGTGCCAGCTCACCATGGACTAGCGGAGCCGCCATGAACACCGGGGAGCTGTTTTTT. It translates to CASSPWTSGAAMNTGELFF.

CDR3 loop: CASTRDRGSQETQYF. In DNA form, the CDR3 reads TGTGCCAGCACCCGGGACAGGGGGTCTCAAGAGACCCAGTACTTC. V is TRBV2 and J is TRBJ2-5, with 11 nucleotides matching TRBD1. The CDR3 is 15 amino acids. Germline loops: CDR1 SNHLY, CDR2 FYNNEI. J was trimmed by 2 bases and V by 7 bases; bases with no gene match: 6.